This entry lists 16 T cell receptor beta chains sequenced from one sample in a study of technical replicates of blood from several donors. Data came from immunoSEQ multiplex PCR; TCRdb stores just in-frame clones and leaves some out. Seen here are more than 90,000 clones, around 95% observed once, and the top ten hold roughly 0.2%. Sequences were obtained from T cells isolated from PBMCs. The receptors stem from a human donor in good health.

CDR3 sequence (DNA): TGCGCCAGCAGCTTGCGGTCAGGCCCTTACGAGCAGTACTTC. Translated, it gives CASSLRSGPYEQYF. The chain employs TRBV5-1 and TRBJ2-7; D call uncertain. The CDR3 contains 14 residues. Germline assignment: CDR1 SGHRS and CDR2 YFSETQ. V dropped 1 base and J dropped 4 bases, with 12 bases sitting between them.

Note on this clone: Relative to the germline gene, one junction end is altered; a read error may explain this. CDR3 nucleotide sequence: TGTGCCAACAGCTTGTCGGAGATCCCCTACGAGCAGTACTTC. Translated, it gives CANSLSEIPYEQYF. V and J are TRBV7-9 and TRBJ2-7; D remains ambiguous. Germline-derived CDR1 and CDR2 are SEHNR and FQNEAQ (reference sequence). The CDR3 has 14 amino acids. The full variable domain, rest sourced from reference TRBV7-9 and TRBJ2-7, is DTGVSQNPRHKITKRGQNVTFRCDPISEHNRLYWYRQTLGQGPEFLTYFQNEAQLEKSRLLSDRFSAERPKGSFSTLEIQRTEQGDSAMYLCANSLSEIPYEQYFGPGTRLTVT.

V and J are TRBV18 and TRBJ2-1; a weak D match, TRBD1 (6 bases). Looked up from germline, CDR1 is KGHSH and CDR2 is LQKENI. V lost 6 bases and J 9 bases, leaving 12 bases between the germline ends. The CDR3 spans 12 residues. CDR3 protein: CASSQGSGEQFF. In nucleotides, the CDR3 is TGTGCCAGCTCCCAGGGGTCCGGTGAGCAGTTCTTC.

The CDR3 region is CASSHSQRQGGGLGYGYTF. In DNA form, the CDR3 reads TGTGCCAGCAGCCATAGTCAAAGACAGGGCGGAGGTTTGGGCTATGGCTACACCTTC. The chain couples TRBV7-9 to TRBJ1-2, with TRBD1 matching 7 bases. This CDR3 has 19 residues. Germline CDR1 reads SEHNR; CDR2 reads FQNEAQ (reference sequence). V was pared by 5 bases and J by 4 bases, with 22 bases of the junction left unmatched.

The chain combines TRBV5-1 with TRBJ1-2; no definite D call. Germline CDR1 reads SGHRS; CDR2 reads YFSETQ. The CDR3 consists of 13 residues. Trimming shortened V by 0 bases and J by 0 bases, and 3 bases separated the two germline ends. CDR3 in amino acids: CASSLASNYGYTF. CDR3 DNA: TGCGCCAGCAGCTTGGCATCTAACTATGGCTACACCTTC.

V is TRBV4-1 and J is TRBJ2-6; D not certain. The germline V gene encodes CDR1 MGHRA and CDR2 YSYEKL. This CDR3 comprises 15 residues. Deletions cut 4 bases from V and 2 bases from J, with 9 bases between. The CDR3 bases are TGCGCCAGCAGCCTACAGCTACCTGGGGCCAACGTCCTGACTTTC. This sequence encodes CASSLQLPGANVLTF.

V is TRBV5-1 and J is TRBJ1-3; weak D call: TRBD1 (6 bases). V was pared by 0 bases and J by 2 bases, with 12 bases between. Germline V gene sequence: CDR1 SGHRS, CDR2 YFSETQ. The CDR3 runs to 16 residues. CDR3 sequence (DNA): TGCGCCAGCAGCTTGGGCAGGGGCCTAACTGGAAACACCATATATTTT. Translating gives CASSLGRGLTGNTIYF. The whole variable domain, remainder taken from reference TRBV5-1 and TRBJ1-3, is KAGVTQTPRYLIKTRGQQVTLSCSPISGHRSVSWYQQTPGQGLQFLFEYFSETQRNKGNFPGRFSGRQFSNSRSEMNVSTLELGDSALYLCASSLGRGLTGNTIYFGEGSWLTVV.

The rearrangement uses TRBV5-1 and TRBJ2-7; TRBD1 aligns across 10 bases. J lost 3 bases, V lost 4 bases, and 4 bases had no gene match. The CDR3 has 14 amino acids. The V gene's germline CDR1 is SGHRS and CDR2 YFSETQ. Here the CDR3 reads CASSAGQGNYEQYF. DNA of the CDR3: TGCGCCAGCAGCGCGGGACAGGGGAACTACGAGCAGTACTTC.

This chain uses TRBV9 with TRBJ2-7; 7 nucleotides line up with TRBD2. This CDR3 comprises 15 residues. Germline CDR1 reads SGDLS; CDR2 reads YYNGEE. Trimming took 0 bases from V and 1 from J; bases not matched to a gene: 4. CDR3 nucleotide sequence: TGTGCCAGCAGCGTAGGGGGACTACCATCCTACGAGCAGTACTTC. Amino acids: CASSVGGLPSYEQYF. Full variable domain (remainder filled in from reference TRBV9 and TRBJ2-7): DSGVTQTPKHLITATGQRVTLRCSPRSGDLSVYWYQQSLDQGLQFLIQYYNGEERAKGNILERFSAQQFPDLHSELNLSSLELGDSALYFCASSVGGLPSYEQYFGPGTRLTVT.

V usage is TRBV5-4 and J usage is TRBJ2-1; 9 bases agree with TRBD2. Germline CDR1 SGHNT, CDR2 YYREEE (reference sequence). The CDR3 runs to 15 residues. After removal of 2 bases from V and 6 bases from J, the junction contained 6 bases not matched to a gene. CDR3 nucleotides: TGTGCCAGCAGCTTTAGCCTAGCGGGATCCAATGAGCAGTTCTTC. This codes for CASSFSLAGSNEQFF.

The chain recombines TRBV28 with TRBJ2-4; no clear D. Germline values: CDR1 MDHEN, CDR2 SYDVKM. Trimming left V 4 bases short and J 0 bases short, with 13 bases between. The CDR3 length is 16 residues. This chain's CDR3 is CASSSRLLLAKNIQYF. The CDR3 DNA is TGTGCCAGCAGTTCCAGGTTATTGCTAGCCAAAAACATTCAGTACTTC. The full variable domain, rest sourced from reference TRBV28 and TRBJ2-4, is DVKVTQSSRYLVKRTGEKVFLECVQDMDHENMFWYRQDPGLGLRLIYFSYDVKMKEKGDIPEGYSVSREKKERFSLILESASTNQTSMYLCASSSRLLLAKNIQYFGAGTRLSVL.

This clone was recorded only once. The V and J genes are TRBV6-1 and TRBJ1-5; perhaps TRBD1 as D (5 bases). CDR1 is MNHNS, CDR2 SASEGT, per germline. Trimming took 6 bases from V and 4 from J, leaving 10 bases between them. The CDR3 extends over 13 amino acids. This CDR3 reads CASSRDSNQPQHF. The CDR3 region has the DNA TGTGCCAGCAGCAGGGACTCAAATCAGCCCCAGCATTTT.

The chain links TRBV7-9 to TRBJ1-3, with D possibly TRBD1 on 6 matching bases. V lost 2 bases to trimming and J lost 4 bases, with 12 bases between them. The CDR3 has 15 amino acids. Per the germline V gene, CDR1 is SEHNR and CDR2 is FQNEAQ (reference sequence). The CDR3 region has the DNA TGTGCCAGCAGCTTATTGGGGGCGAAAGGAAACACCATATATTTT. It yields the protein CASSLLGAKGNTIYF.

The CDR3: CASSLSGQGIYNEQFF. Here the CDR3 DNA reads TGTGCCAGCAGCTTATCAGGACAGGGGATTTACAATGAGCAGTTCTTC. The V and J genes are TRBV7-3 and TRBJ2-1; 9 nucleotides line up with TRBD1. J was trimmed by 4 bases and V by 2 bases; bases with no gene match: 6. CDR1 is SGHTA and CDR2 is FQGTGA in the germline V gene. The CDR3 has 16 residues.

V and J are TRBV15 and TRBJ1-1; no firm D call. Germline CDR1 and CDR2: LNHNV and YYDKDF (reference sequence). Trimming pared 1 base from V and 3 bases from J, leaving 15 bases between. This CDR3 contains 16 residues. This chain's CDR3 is CATSRAPRGKDTEAFF. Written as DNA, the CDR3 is TGTGCCACCAGCAGAGCCCCACGAGGGAAGGACACTGAAGCTTTCTTT.

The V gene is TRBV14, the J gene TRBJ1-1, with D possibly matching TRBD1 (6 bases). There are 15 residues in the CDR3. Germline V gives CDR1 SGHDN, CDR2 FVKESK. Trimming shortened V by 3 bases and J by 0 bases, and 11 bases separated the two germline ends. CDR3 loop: CASSQGTGLNTEAFF. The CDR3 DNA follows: TGTGCCAGCAGCCAGGGTACAGGGCTGAACACTGAAGCTTTCTTT.